This TCR beta chain was identified in a study of T cells after yellow fever vaccination. General study points: At 95% to 98% for CD4 and approximately 88% for CD8, most primary-vaccination clones showed up again after the booster. One caveat is that FACS-sorted repertoires could contain abundant clonotypes contaminating from the bulk population.

The CDR3 extends over 15 amino acids. V lost 1 base, J lost 5 bases, and 3 bases stayed unmatched. The V gene's germline CDR1 is SGHTA and CDR2 FQGNSA. TCRdb re-analysed the 5' RACE reads in MiXCR, keeping a single row per CDR3 protein. The table shows about 630,000 distinct CDR3 sequences, with 9% to 15% occurring only once. This clonotype showed up just a few times. What it binds is not known. The material was PBMCs, obtained on the day of the yellow fever booster vaccination. The TCR was taken from a man under 40 who received the YFV17D yellow fever vaccine. The rearrangement joins TRBV7-2 to TRBJ2-1; 9 bases fit TRBD1. Written as DNA, the CDR3 is TGTGCCAGCAGCTTAGACAGGGGGCGAAACAATGAGCAGTTCTTC. Translated: CASSLDRGRNNEQFF.